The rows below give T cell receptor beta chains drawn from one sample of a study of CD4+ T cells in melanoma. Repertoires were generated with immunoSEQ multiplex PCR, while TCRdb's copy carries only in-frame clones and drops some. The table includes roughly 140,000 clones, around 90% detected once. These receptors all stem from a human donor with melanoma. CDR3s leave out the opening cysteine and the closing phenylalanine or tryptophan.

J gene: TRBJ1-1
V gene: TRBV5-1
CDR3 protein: ASSSVVGVMNTEAF

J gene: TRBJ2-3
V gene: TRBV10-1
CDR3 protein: ASKGPASTDTQY

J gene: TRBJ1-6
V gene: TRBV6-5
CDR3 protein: ASSYRGTYNSPLH

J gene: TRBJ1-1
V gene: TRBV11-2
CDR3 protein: ASSLSRVTEAF

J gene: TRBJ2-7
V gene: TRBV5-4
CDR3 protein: ASSWGREQY

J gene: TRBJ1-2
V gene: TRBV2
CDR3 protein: ASIWTGTRGYT

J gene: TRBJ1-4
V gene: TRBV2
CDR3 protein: ASDGATNEKLF

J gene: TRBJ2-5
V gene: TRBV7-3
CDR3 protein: ASSQGNQETQY

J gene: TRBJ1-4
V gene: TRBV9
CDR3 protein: ASSAWDRGGEKLF

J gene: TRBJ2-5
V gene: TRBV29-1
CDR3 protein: SVEGAGGPETQY

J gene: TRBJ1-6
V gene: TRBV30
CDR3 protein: AWSGSPSPLH

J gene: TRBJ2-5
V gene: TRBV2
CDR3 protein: ASSGDSGETQY

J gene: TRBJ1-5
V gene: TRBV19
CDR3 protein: ASSINLAGNQPQH

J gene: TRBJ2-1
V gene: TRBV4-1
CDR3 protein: ASSQLGQGGDRGYNEQF

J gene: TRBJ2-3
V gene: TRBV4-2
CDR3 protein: ASSQESGKYTQY

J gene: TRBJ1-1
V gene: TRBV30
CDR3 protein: AWSPSLGQRNTEAF

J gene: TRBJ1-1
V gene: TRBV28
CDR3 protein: ASSSKGQGQAF

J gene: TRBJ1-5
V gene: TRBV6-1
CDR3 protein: ASSPTGPTNQPQH

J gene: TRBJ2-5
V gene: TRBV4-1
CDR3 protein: ASSQDANQETQY

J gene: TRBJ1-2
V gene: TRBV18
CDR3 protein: ASSPLPGNYGYT

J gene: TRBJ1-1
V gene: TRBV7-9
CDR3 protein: ASSLSVNTEAF

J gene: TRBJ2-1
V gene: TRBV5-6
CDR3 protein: ASSLLGSYNEQF

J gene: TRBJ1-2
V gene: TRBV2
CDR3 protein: ASSGISRSPDYGYT

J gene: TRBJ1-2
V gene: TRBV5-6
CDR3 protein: ASSLGAGTYGYT

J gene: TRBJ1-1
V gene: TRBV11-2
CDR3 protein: ASSFPSIEAF

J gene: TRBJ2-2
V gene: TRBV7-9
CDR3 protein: ASHETRRAGELF

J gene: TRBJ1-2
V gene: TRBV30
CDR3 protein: ASARGNYGYT

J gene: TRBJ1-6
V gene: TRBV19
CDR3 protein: ASSSPGAPLH

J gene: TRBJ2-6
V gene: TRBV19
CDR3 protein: ATGGRSSGANVLT

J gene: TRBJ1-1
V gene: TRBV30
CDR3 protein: AWTRGANTEAF

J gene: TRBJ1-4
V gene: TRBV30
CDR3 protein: AWDLKRTGNYRGEKLF

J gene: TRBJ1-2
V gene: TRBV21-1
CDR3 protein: ASSKVTGRGVSYGYT

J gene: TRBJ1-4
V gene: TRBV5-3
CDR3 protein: ASPPAETGGCYEKLF

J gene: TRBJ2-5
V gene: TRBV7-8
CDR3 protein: ASSLAGVETQY

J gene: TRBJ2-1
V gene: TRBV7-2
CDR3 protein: ASSLVGTGAYNEQF

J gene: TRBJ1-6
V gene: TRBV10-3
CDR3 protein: AISESVDNSPLH

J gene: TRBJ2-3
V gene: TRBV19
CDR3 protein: ASSLRTVASTDTQY

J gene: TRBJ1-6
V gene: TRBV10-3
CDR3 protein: AISGGSTGNSPLH

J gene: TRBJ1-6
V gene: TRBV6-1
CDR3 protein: ASSKGGWERNSPLH

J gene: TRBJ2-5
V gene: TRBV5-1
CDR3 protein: ASSNQAGVVGETQY

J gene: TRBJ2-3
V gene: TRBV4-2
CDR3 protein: ASSARTDTDTQY

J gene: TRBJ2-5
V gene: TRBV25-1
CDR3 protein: ASTRGAGETQY

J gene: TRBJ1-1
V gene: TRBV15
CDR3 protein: ATRKRETAEAF

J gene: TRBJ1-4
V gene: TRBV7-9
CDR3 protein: ASSPGASANNEKLF

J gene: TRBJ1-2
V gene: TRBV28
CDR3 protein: ATQDYGYT

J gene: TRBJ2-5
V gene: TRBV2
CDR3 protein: ASNDRDKETQY

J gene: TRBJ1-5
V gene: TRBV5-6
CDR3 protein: ASSKRETGDNQPQH

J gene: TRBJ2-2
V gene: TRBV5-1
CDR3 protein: ASSLGTASGELF

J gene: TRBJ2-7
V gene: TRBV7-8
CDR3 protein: ASSDGGGADEQY

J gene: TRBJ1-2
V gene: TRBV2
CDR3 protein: ASSGSTGALSSYT

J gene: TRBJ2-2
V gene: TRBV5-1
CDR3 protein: ASSQTVTAKELF

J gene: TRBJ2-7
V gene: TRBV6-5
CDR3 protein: ASSYGDLTGLQY

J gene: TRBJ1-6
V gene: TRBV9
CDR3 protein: ASSPRRVGSPLH

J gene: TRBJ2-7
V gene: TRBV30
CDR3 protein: AWTSPGQKYEQY

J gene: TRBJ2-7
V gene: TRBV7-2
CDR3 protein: ASSLYLTPYEQY

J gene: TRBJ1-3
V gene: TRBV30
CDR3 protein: AWSVLGQGRNTIY

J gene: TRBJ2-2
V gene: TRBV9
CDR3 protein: ASSGPVAGNTGELF

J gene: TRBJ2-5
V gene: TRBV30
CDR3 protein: AWSLWVGKTQY

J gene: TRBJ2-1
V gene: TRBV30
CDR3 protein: AWSGSGGGGDEQF